The 2 T cell receptor beta chains below were found in one sample sequenced in a study of identical twins (dated by TCRdb to the mid-2010s). The library was generated by 5' RACE. TCRdb names Illumina HiSeq 2000 as the instrument used. TCRdb reran the public reads through fastp at Q25 and MiXCR, keeping productive beta chains. CDR3 protein sequences are deduplicated, and each keeps its most common genes and DNA. The sample contains around 340,000 distinct CDR3 sequences, 9% to 15% of them found a single time. The ten largest account for about 7% of the sample. These data were also reused for a study on yellow fever vaccine responses in identical twins.

What was sequenced was CD8+ T cells sorted from blood. The receptors originated from a woman aged 18-29 years in good health.

This chain links TRBV23-1 with TRBJ2-7, with D perhaps matching TRBD1 or TRBD2 (5 bases each). TRBV23-1 is designated an ORF whose function remains uncertain. This CDR3 contains 18 residues. Deletions cut 2 bases from V and 2 bases from J, with 22 bases between. The CDR3 DNA reads TGCGCCAGCAGTCAAACCGGGATGAGGACATTCGGGCCCTACGAGCAGTACGTC. This sequence encodes CASSQTGMRTFGPYEQYV.

This clonotype was seen a few times. In DNA, the CDR3 is TGCAGTGCTAGATATGGGTCGGGACTAGCGGGATTTGATGGGTCCGATGAGCAGTTCTTC. It is translated as CSARYGSGLAGFDGSDEQFF. The J gene is TRBJ2-1, the V gene TRBV20-1; 13 bases fit TRBD2. V shed 2 bases and J 8 bases; nucleotides not matched to a gene: 21. The germline V gene encodes CDR1 DFQATT and CDR2 SNEGSKA (reference sequence). The CDR3 extends over 20 amino acids.